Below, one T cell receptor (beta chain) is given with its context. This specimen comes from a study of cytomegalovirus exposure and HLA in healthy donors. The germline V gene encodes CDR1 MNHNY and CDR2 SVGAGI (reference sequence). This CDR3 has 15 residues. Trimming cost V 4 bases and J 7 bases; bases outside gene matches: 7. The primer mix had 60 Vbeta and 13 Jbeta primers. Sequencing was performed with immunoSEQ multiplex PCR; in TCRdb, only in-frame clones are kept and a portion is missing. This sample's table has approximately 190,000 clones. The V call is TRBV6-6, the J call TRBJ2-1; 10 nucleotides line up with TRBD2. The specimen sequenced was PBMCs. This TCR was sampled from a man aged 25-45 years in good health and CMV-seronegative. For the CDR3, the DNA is TGTGCCAGCAGTTTGCGTAGCGGGAGGTCGAATGAGCAGTTCTTC. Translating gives CASSLRSGRSNEQFF.